This T cell receptor (beta chain) was observed in a study of control samples from healthy donors and cancer patients. This CDR3 contains 16 residues. Germline lookup yields CDR1 PRHDT and CDR2 FYEKMQ (reference sequence). V gave up 5 bases and J gave up 4 bases; unmatched junction bases: 8. Assay used: immunoSEQ multiplex PCR; TCRdb lists only in-frame clones, some missing. The table includes 100,000 to 150,000 clones, 75% to 95% detected once. This receptor was identified in a man aged 35 to 55 in good health. The rearrangement links TRBV13 to TRBJ2-4, with 10 bases lining up with TRBD2. Source material: blood. CDR3 sequence reads: CASSGTTSGLKNIQYF. Written as DNA, the CDR3 is TGTGCCAGCAGCGGGACGACTAGCGGGCTTAAAAACATTCAGTACTTC.